A selection of T cell receptor beta chains follows, all from one sample in a study of blood T cell repertoires in COVID-19. Libraries were prepared by immunoSEQ multiplex PCR; TCRdb keeps only in-frame clonotypes and omits some of them. The sample includes about 210,000 clones, roughly four fifths of them seen just once. Source material: peripheral blood. The source of these receptors is a woman aged 40 to 50 with acute or convalescent COVID-19. Each CDR3 is given with its conserved first and last residue. A D gene is named only where the DNA matches it firmly. Size is stated for part of the rows, as once, few or many counts, or as a class when the clone is expanded.

TRBJ1-6	TRBD1	TRBV30	.	CAWSPTDRGNSPLHF	TGTGCCTGGAGTCCAACCGACAGGGGGAATTCACCCCTCCACTTT
TRBJ1-1	TRBD1	TRBV24-1	.	CATSGQGDTEAFF	TGTGCCACCAGTGGACAGGGGGACACTGAAGCTTTCTTT
TRBJ2-3	.	TRBV10-3	.	CASKSPPIDTQYF	TGTGCCTCCAAAAGTCCCCCTATCGATACGCAGTATTTT
TRBJ2-7	.	TRBV16	.	CASSQTLRQTGREGSYEQYF	TGTGCCAGCAGCCAAACCCTCAGACAGACGGGTCGAGAAGGGTCCTACGAGCAGTACTTC
TRBJ2-7	TRBD1	TRBV10-2	.	CASTGQGSSSEQYF	TGCGCCAGCACCGGACAGGGGAGTTCGAGCGAGCAGTACTTC
TRBJ2-4	TRBD1	TRBV4-2	.	CASSHSGQGVEKNIQYF	TGTGCCAGCAGCCACTCCGGACAGGGGGTGGAAAAAAACATTCAGTACTTC
TRBJ2-2	.	TRBV4-1	.	CASSQETLPGELFF	TGCGCCAGCAGCCAAGAGACATTGCCCGGGGAGCTGTTTTTT
TRBJ1-4	.	TRBV6-5	.	CASSRSSTNEKLFF	TGTGCCAGCAGTCGTAGTTCAACTAATGAAAAACTGTTTTTT
TRBJ2-2	TRBD1	TRBV24-1	few	CATSAETGWNTGELFF	TGTGCCACCAGTGCCGAGACAGGGTGGAACACCGGGGAGCTGTTTTTT
TRBJ1-1	.	TRBV7-2	.	CASSSDIFTEAFF	TGTGCCAGCAGCTCCGACATCTTCACTGAAGCTTTCTTT
TRBJ1-1	.	TRBV29-1	.	CSGKRQAQGTEAFF	TGCAGCGGAAAGAGACAGGCCCAGGGCACTGAAGCTTTCTTT
TRBJ2-1	TRBD2	TRBV29-1	.	CSVEWLLAGNNEQFF	TGCAGCGTTGAGTGGCTACTAGCGGGGAATAATGAGCAGTTCTTC
TRBJ1-2	TRBD1	TRBV6-5	once	CASTVGQIYGYTF	TGTGCCAGCACCGTGGGACAGATTTATGGCTACACCTTC
TRBJ2-7	.	TRBV5-6	.	CASSLGQGRSEQYF	TGTGCCAGCAGCTTAGGCCAGGGTAGGAGCGAGCAGTACTTC
TRBJ2-1	.	TRBV21-1	.	CASSPRSEQFF	TGTGCCAGCAGCCCTAGATCCGAGCAGTTCTTC
TRBJ1-1	.	TRBV9	.	CASSAVRGTEAFF	TGTGCCAGCAGCGCCGTTAGGGGGACTGAAGCTTTCTTT
TRBJ2-7	TRBD2	TRBV11-2	.	CASSLKTGLAGVTYYEQYF	TGTGCCAGCAGCTTAAAAACGGGACTAGCGGGAGTGACTTACTACGAGCAGTACTTC
TRBJ1-6	.	TRBV11-1	.	CASSLVGGPLHF	TGTGCCAGCAGCTTAGTGGGGGGACCCCTCCACTTT
TRBJ1-5	.	TRBV19	.	CASGGLGEGAQHF	TGTGCCAGTGGAGGCCTGGGGGAGGGGGCCCAGCATTTT
TRBJ2-7	.	TRBV27	few	CASARDLNYEQYF	TGTGCCAGCGCCCGGGACTTGAACTACGAGCAGTACTTC
TRBJ2-6	TRBD1	TRBV2	.	CASSRDRGSGANVLTF	TGTGCCAGCAGTAGGGACAGGGGCTCTGGGGCCAACGTCCTGACTTTC
TRBJ2-1	.	TRBV12-3/TRBV12-4	.	CASSSGLPEQFF	TGTGCCAGCAGTTCGGGACTCCCCGAGCAGTTCTTC
TRBJ1-1	.	TRBV4-3	.	CASSQGNRESMNTEAFF	TGCGCCAGCAGCCAGGGGAACAGGGAATCCATGAACACTGAAGCTTTCTTT
TRBJ2-3	.	TRBV5-6	few	CASSLGRQGTDTQYF	TGTGCCAGCAGCTTGGGGAGGCAGGGCACAGATACGCAGTATTTT
TRBJ2-2	.	TRBV7-8	.	CASSHRRELSGELFF	TGTGCCAGCAGTCACAGGAGAGAATTGTCGGGGGAGCTGTTTTTT
TRBJ2-1	.	TRBV6-4	.	CASRRASHYNEQFF	TGTGCCAGCCGACGGGCTAGCCACTACAATGAGCAGTTCTTC
TRBJ2-5	TRBD1	TRBV5-1	.	CASSSGQGRQETQYF	TGCGCCAGCAGCTCCGGACAGGGGAGGCAAGAGACCCAGTACTTC
TRBJ1-3	.	TRBV20-1	.	CSASAQPSGNTIYF	TGCAGTGCTAGTGCACAACCCTCTGGAAACACCATATATTTT
TRBJ2-2	.	TRBV18	.	CASSPSGGLAGELFF	TGTGCCAGCTCACCGTCTGGGGGACTCGCCGGGGAGCTGTTTTTT
TRBJ1-2	TRBD1	TRBV11-2	.	CASRRTGDYGYTF	TGTGCCAGCCGAAGGACAGGGGACTATGGCTACACCTTC
TRBJ1-5	TRBD1	TRBV2	.	CASSRTGGNDQPQHF	TGTGCCAGCAGTCGGACAGGGGGCAACGATCAGCCCCAGCATTTT
TRBJ1-2	.	TRBV18	.	CASSPPGTHYGYTF	TGTGCCAGCTCACCACCGGGGACACACTATGGCTACACCTTC
TRBJ1-2	.	TRBV30	.	CAWSVGDSYSGYTF	TGTGCCTGGAGTGTAGGAGACTCCTACTCTGGCTACACCTTC
TRBJ1-2	TRBD1	TRBV9	.	CASSPQTGVNGYTF	TGTGCCAGCAGCCCCCAGACAGGGGTTAACGGCTACACCTTC
TRBJ1-1	.	TRBV14	.	CASSQVRGSSTEAFF	TGTGCCAGCAGCCAAGTAAGAGGCTCGAGCACTGAAGCTTTCTTT
TRBJ2-1	.	TRBV5-6	.	CASSFHYNEQFF	TGTGCCAGCAGCTTCCATTACAATGAGCAGTTCTTC
TRBJ1-5	.	TRBV7-2	.	CASSPRGQPQHF	TGTGCCAGCAGCCCTAGGGGTCAGCCCCAGCATTTT
TRBJ2-2	.	TRBV6-1	.	CASSEAFDTGELFF	TGTGCCAGCAGTGAAGCATTCGACACCGGGGAGCTGTTTTTT
TRBJ1-4	.	TRBV27	.	CASSIALPRAANEKLFF	TGTGCCAGCAGTATAGCCCTCCCCAGGGCCGCAAATGAAAAACTGTTTTTT
TRBJ1-1	.	TRBV6-1	.	CASSETGRVRVFF	TGTGCCAGCAGTGAAACGGGCAGGGTAAGGGTTTTCTTT
TRBJ2-2	.	TRBV11-2	.	CASSLAVRVTGELFF	TGTGCCAGCAGCTTAGCTGTCCGGGTCACCGGGGAGCTGTTTTTT
TRBJ2-1	TRBD2	TRBV4-3	.	CASSQDPAGGYNEQFF	TGCGCCAGCAGCCAAGATCCAGCGGGGGGGTACAATGAGCAGTTCTTC
TRBJ2-7	.	TRBV4-1	.	CASSQEAEYEQYF	TGCGCCAGCAGCCAAGAAGCTGAGTACGAGCAGTACTTC
TRBJ1-2	TRBD1	TRBV5-8	.	CASSLVGTDPIGGYTF	TGTGCCAGCAGCTTAGTCGGGACAGACCCAATCGGGGGCTACACCTTC
TRBJ1-5	.	TRBV3-1/TRBV3-2	.	CASSQGWSKFQPQHF	TGTGCCAGCAGCCAAGGGTGGAGTAAGTTCCAGCCCCAGCATTTT